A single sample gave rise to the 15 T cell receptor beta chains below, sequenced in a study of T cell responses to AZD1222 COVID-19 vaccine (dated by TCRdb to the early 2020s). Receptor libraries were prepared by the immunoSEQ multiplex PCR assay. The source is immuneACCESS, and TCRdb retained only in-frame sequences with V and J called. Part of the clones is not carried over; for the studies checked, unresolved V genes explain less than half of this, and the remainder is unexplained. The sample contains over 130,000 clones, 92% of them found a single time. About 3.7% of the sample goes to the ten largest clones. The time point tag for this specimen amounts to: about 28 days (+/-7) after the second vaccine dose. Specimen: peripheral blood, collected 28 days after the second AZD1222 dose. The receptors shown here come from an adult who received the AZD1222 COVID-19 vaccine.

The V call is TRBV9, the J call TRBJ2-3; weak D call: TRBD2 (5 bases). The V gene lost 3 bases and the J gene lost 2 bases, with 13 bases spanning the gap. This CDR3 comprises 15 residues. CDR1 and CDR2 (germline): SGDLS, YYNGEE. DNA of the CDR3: TGTGCCAGCAGCGCCTTGGCGGGTCCCACAGATACGCAGTATTTT. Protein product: CASSALAGPTDTQYF. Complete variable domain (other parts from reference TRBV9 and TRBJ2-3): DSGVTQTPKHLITATGQRVTLRCSPRSGDLSVYWYQQSLDQGLQFLIQYYNGEERAKGNILERFSAQQFPDLHSELNLSSLELGDSALYFCASSALAGPTDTQYFGPGTRLTVL.

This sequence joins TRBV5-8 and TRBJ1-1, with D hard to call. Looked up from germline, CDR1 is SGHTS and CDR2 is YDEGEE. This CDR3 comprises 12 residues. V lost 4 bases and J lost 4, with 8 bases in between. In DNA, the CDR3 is TGTGCCAGCAGCCCTTATACCACTGAAGCTTTCTTT. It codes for CASSPYTTEAFF.

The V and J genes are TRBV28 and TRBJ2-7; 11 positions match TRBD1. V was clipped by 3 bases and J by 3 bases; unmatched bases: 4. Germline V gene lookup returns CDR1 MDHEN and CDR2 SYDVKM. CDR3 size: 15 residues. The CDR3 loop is CASSLGGTGGYEQYF. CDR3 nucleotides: TGTGCCAGCAGTTTGGGCGGGACAGGGGGCTACGAGCAGTACTTC.

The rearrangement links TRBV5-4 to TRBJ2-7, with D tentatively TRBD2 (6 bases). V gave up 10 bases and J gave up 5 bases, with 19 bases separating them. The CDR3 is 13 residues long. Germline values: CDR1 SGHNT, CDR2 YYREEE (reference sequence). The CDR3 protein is CAYTSPPRNEQYF. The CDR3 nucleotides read TGTGCCTACACTAGCCCCCCTAGGAACGAGCAGTACTTC. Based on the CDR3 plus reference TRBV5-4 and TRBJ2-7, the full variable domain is ETGVTQSPTHLIKTRGQQVTLRCSSQSGHNTVSWYQQALGQGPQFIFQYYREEENGRGNFPPRFSGLQFPNYSSELNVNALELDDSALYLCAYTSPPRNEQYFGPGTRLTVT.

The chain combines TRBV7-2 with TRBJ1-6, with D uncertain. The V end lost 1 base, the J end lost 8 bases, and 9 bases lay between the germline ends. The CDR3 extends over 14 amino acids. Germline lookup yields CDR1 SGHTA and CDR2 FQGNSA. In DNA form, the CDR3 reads TGTGCCAGCAGCTTAGACCCGAGGTATTCACCCCTCCACTTT. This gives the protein CASSLDPRYSPLHF.

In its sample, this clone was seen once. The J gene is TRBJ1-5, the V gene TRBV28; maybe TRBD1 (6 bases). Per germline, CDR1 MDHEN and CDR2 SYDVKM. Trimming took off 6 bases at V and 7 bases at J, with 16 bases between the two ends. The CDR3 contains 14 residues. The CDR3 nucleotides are TGTGCCAGCAGCCTCACAGGGCAGGGGCAGCCCCAGCATTTT. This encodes CASSLTGQGQPQHF.

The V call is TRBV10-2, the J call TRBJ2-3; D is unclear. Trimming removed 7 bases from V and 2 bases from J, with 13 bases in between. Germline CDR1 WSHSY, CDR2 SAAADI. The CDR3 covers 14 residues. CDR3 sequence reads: CASTNPEPTDTQYF. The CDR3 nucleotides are TGCGCCAGCACCAACCCAGAACCCACAGATACGCAGTATTTT.

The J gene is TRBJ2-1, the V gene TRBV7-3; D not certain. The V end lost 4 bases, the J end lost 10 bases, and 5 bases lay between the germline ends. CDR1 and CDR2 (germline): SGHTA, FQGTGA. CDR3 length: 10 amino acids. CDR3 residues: CASSSPEQFF. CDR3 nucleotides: TGTGCCAGCAGCTCACCCGAGCAGTTCTTC. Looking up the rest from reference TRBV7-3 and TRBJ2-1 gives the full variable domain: GAGVSQTPSNKVTEKGKYVELRCDPISGHTALYWYRQSLGQGPEFLIYFQGTGAADDSGLPNDRFFAVRPEGSVSTLKIQRTERGDSAVYLCASSSPEQFFGPGTRLTVL.

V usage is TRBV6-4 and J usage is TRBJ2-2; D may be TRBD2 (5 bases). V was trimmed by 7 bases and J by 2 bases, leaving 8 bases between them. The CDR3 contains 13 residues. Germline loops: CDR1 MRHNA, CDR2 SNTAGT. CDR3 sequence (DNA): TGTGCCAGCAACCCGGGAAACACCGGGGAGCTGTTTTTT. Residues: CASNPGNTGELFF.

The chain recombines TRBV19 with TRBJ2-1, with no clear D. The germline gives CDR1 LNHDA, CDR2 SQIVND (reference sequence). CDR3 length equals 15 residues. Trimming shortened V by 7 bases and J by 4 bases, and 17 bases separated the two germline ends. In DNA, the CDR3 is TGTGCCAGTAAAAAACGGTTCCCTCCTTACAATGAGCAGTTCTTC. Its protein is CASKKRFPPYNEQFF.

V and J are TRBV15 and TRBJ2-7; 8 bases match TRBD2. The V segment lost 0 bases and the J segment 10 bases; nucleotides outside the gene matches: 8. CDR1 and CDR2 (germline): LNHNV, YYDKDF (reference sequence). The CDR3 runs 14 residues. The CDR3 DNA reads TGTGCCACCAGCAGAGATAGCGGGAACGCGGAACAGTACTTC. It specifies CATSRDSGNAEQYF.

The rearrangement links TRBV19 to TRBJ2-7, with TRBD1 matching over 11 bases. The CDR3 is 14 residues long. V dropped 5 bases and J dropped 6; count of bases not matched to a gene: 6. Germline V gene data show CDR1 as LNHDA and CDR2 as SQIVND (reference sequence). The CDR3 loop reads CASSPGQGGFEQYF. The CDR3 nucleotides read TGTGCCAGTAGTCCGGGACAGGGGGGGTTCGAGCAGTACTTC.

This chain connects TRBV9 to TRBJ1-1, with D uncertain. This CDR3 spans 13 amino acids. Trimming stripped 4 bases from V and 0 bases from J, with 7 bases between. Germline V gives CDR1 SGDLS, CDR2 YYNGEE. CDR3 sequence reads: CASSQQVNTEAFF. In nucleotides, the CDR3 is TGTGCCAGCAGCCAGCAGGTGAACACTGAAGCTTTCTTT.

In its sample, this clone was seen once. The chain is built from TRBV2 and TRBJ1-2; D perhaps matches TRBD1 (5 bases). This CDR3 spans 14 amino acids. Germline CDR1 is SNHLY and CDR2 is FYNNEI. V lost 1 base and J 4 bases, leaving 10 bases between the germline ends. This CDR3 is CASSEVTVLYGYTF. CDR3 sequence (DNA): TGTGCCAGCAGTGAAGTGACAGTCCTCTATGGCTACACCTTC.

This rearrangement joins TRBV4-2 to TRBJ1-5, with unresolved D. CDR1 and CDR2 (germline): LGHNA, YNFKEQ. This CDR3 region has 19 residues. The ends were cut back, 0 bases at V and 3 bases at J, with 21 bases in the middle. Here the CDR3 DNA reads TGTGCCAGCAGCCAAGAGGCCATATCATCTCCCGGCCTCAATCAGCCCCAGCATTTT. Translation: CASSQEAISSPGLNQPQHF.